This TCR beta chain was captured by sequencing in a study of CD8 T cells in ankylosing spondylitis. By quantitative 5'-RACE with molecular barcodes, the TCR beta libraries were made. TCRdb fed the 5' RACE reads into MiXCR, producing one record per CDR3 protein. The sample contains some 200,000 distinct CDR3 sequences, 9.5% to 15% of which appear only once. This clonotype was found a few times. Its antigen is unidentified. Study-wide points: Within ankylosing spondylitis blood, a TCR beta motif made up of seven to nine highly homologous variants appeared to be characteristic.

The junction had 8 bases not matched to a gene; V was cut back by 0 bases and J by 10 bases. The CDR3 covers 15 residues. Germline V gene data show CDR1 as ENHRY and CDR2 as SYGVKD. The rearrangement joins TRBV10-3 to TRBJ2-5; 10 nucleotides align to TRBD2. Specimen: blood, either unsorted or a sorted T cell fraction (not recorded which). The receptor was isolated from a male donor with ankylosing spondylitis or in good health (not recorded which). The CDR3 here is CAISESSAGGPLQYF. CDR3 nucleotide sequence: TGTGCCATCAGTGAGTCCTCAGCGGGAGGGCCTCTCCAGTACTTC.